This paragraph covers one T cell receptor beta chain sequence. Its antigen is not known. This record comes from a study of blood T cells in healthy people across ages. Broader study findings: TCR beta diversity tracked closely with naive T cell percentage. Donors of long life had a larger count of naive CD4+ cells and greater diversity than aged donors. Across the age range, TCR beta diversity per million T cells fell in a roughly linear way.

Germline CDR1 and CDR2: SGDLS and YYNGEE. V shed 0 bases and J 0 bases; nucleotides not matched to a gene: 2. This CDR3 has 16 residues. PCR was performed a second time for about 7 to 12 cycles using a sample-barcoded 5' primer and a J-beta primer mix. Every cDNA molecule bore a tag from a template-switch adaptor containing 12 random nucleotides. TCRdb re-called the 5' RACE reads with MiXCR, one entry per CDR3 protein. The sample shows approximately 790,000 distinct CDR3 sequences, 62% of them seen only once. This TCR came from a man aged 25-40 years in good health. The chain joins TRBV9 to TRBJ2-1; 8 bases match TRBD2. The sample comprised blood. CDR3 bases: TGTGCCAGCAGCGTAGACGCGGGGGGCTCCTACAATGAGCAGTTCTTC. It yields the protein CASSVDAGGSYNEQFF.